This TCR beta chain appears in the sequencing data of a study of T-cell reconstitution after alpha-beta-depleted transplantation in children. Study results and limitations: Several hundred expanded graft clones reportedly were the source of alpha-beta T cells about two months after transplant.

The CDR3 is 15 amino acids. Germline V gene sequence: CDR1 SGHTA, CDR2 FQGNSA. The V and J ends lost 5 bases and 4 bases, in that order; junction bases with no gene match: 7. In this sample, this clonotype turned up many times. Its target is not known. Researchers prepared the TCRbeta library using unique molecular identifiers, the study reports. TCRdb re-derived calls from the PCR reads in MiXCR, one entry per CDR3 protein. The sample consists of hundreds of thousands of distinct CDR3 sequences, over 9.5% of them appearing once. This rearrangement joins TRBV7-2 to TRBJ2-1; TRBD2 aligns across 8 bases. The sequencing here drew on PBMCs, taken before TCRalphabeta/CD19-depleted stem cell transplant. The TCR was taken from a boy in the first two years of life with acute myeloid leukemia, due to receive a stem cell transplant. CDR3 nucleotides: TGTGCCAGCAGCGAAAGCGGGGGCCATTACAATGAGCAGTTCTTC. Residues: CASSESGGHYNEQFF.